Each of the 27 T cell receptor beta chains below was sequenced from the same sample in a study of vaccination and CD4 T cells after COVID-19. The Oncomine TCR Beta short-read assay was applied to DNA of cultured CD4+ T cells. TCRdb analysed the PCR reads with MiXCR anew, one entry per CDR3 protein. This sample yields 13,000 to 15,000 distinct CDR3 sequences, of which over 45% are seen a single time; around 15% belongs to the top ten. Sample treatment: roughly ten-day PBMC culture with coronavirus spike peptide pools or control peptides (ViraFEST assay). Their antigens are not known. The sample taken for sequencing was CD4+ T cells from blood, cultured in vitro. The origin of the receptors is a human donor who had recovered from COVID-19.

This clonotype is categorized as medium-sized (0.01 to 0.1%). The chain has TRBV7-9 and TRBJ2-7; TRBD1 matches 8 bases. V lost 9 bases, J lost 5 bases, and 3 bases stayed unmatched. This CDR3 comprises 11 residues. Germline CDR1 SEHNR, CDR2 FQNEAQ (reference sequence). The DNA for the CDR3 is TGTGCCAGTTCGACAGGGGACGAGCAGTACTTC. As protein: CASSTGDEQYF.

The sample holds a few counts of this clonotype. V usage is TRBV2 and J usage is TRBJ1-2, with D perhaps TRBD1 (6 bases). Germline lookup yields CDR1 SNHLY and CDR2 FYNNEI. This CDR3 contains 13 residues. Trimming shortened V by 6 bases and J by 4 bases, and 12 bases separated the two germline ends. The CDR3 sequence is CASRGQGSYGYTF. The CDR3 DNA reads as TGTGCCAGCAGGGGGCAGGGGAGCTATGGCTACACCTTC.

This clonotype was seen only a few times. The chain combines TRBV27 with TRBJ2-7, with TRBD2 matching 9 bases. The CDR3 is 19 amino acids. V dropped 8 bases and J dropped 1; count of bases not matched to a gene: 21. Germline CDR1 MNHEY, CDR2 SMNVEV (reference sequence). The DNA of the CDR3 is TGTGCCAGCGCTATCGTTGGGGGACAACCGGGACTAGCTTCCTACGAGCAGTACTTC. Encoded protein: CASAIVGGQPGLASYEQYF.

The V call is TRBV19, the J call TRBJ2-1; 13 positions agree with TRBD2. The CDR3 has 19 amino acids. CDR1 is LNHDA, CDR2 SQIVND, per germline (reference sequence). Unmatched junction bases numbered 14, after V lost 5 bases and J lost 4 bases. For the CDR3, the DNA is TGTGCCAGTAGTCCAAGGGGCGGGACTAGCGGGACGCTATACAATGAGCAGTTCTTC. Translation: CASSPRGGTSGTLYNEQFF.

This sequence joins TRBV30 and TRBJ1-1; TRBD1 matches at 8 bases. This CDR3 has 13 amino acids. After removal of 7 bases from V and 4 bases from J, the junction contained 8 bases not matched to a gene. The germline V gene encodes CDR1 GTSNPN and CDR2 SVGIG (reference sequence). As DNA, the CDR3 is TGTGCCTTTTACAGGGGGTCGCGCACTGAAGCTTTCTTT. Its translation: CAFYRGSRTEAFF.

With respect to this clonotype: At one end the junction does not follow the germline gene, possibly because of a read error. The V gene is TRBV7-7, the J gene TRBJ2-7; D could derive from TRBD1 or TRBD2 (5 bases each). Germline CDR1 is SSHAT and CDR2 is FNYEAQ (reference sequence). The length of the CDR3 is 12 residues. The CDR3 DNA reads as TGTGCTAGCACCCGGGACCCCTACGAGCAGTACTTC. It is translated as CASTRDPYEQYF.

J is TRBJ2-4 and V is TRBV6-2 or TRBV6-3; D not resolved. This CDR3 comprises 16 residues. Germline V lookup: CDR1 MNHEY, CDR2 SVGEGT. The germline V and J ends were trimmed by 5 bases and 0 bases, with 14 bases remaining between them. The CDR3 reads CASSTIRHSAKNIQYF. CDR3 DNA: TGTGCCAGCAGTACGATCCGACACTCAGCCAAAAACATTCAGTACTTC.

The chain is built from TRBV30 and TRBJ1-5, with no clear D. Germline assignment: CDR1 GTSNPN and CDR2 SVGIG (reference sequence). Deletions cut 3 bases from V and 6 bases from J, with 15 bases between. This CDR3 contains 14 residues. The CDR3 loop is CAWSVVGGGQPQHF. The CDR3 DNA reads TGTGCCTGGAGCGTAGTGGGAGGAGGTCAGCCCCAGCATTTT.

The chain carries TRBV20-1 and TRBJ2-5; D is undetermined. The germline gives CDR1 DFQATT, CDR2 SNEGSKA (reference sequence). V was shortened by 0 bases and J by 6 bases, with 11 bases between the two germline ends. The CDR3 totals 13 residues. The CDR3 coding sequence is TGCAGTGCTAGAGATTCGATCTTAAAGACCCAGTACTTC. It encodes CSARDSILKTQYF.

This clonotype was found a few times. This chain connects TRBV27 to TRBJ2-3; D might be TRBD1 or TRBD2, each matching 6 bases. V lost 4 bases to trimming and J lost 3 bases, with 23 bases between them. CDR3 length: 18 residues. Germline CDR1 and CDR2: MNHEY and SMNVEV (reference sequence). The CDR3: CASSWRGVGTYRTDTQYF. CDR3 DNA sequence: TGTGCCAGCAGTTGGAGGGGGGTAGGCACATATCGAACAGATACGCAGTATTTT.

This sequence joins TRBV12-3 or TRBV12-4 and TRBJ1-5; no definite D call. Trimming cost V 6 bases and J 4 bases, with 16 bases left between them. The CDR3 sequence is 15 residues long. CDR3 amino acids: CASSPVEGVNQPQHF. The CDR3 DNA reads as TGTGCCAGCAGCCCCGTGGAAGGTGTGAATCAGCCCCAGCATTTT.

This clonotype was detected once. V and J are TRBV19 and TRBJ1-5; 7 nucleotides line up with TRBD1. V shed 9 bases and J 0 bases; nucleotides not matched to a gene: 11. CDR1 and CDR2 from the germline V gene are LNHDA and SQIVND (reference sequence). The CDR3 runs 16 residues. The chain's CDR3 is CASRTGSMGSNQPQHF. For the CDR3, the DNA is TGTGCCAGCCGGACAGGTTCCATGGGTAGCAATCAGCCCCAGCATTTT.

V and J are TRBV6-5 and TRBJ2-6, with D perhaps TRBD1 or TRBD2 (5 bases each). The V and J ends lost 2 bases and 1 base respectively, with 9 bases between them. Germline V gene lookup returns CDR1 MNHEY and CDR2 SVGAGI. The CDR3 has 16 amino acids. CDR3 nucleotide sequence: TGTGCCAGCAGTTACGAGGGACCATCTGGGGCCAACGTCCTGACTTTC. Amino acids: CASSYEGPSGANVLTF.

This clonotype occurred a few times. J is TRBJ1-6 and V is TRBV30, with TRBD1 matching 8 bases. The CDR3 consists of 16 residues. The germline V gene has CDR1 GTSNPN and CDR2 SVGIG (reference sequence). V was clipped by 1 base and J by 3 bases; unmatched bases: 5. CDR3 residues: CAWSAPDRVYNSPLHF. The CDR3 DNA sequence: TGTGCCTGGAGTGCCCCGGACAGGGTCTATAATTCACCCCTCCACTTT. The variable domain in full, completed from reference TRBV30 and TRBJ1-6, reads SQTIHQWPATLVQPVGSPLSLECTVEGTSNPNLYWYRQAAGRGLQLLFYSVGIGQISSEVPQNLSASRPQDRQFILSSKKLLLSDSGFYLCAWSAPDRVYNSPLHFGNGTRLTVT.

The chain combines TRBV12-3 or TRBV12-4 with TRBJ2-2, with D possibly TRBD1 on 6 matching bases. V was trimmed by 6 bases and J by 6 bases, leaving 17 bases between them. This CDR3 is 15 amino acids long. CDR3 sequence (DNA): TGTGCCAGCAGGGTTGGGGGCGCGGGCGCCGGGGAGCTGTTTTTT. It encodes CASRVGGAGAGELFF.

The chain links TRBV6-4 to TRBJ1-1; the D gene is possibly TRBD1 (5 bases). Between the trimmed V and J ends, which lost 10 bases and 1 base, there was a span of 16 bases. The CDR3 length is 14 residues. Looked up from germline, CDR1 is MRHNA and CDR2 is SNTAGT. The CDR3 nucleotides read TGTGCCACCCTCTCGGGACCGGAGAACACTGAAGCTTTCTTT. It is translated as CATLSGPENTEAFF.

This clonotype has more than one count but fewer than ten. The gene calls are TRBV7-2 and TRBJ1-5; D unresolved. The CDR3 sequence is 15 residues long. V gave up 5 bases and J gave up 7 bases, with 18 bases separating them. Per germline, CDR1 SGHTA and CDR2 FQGNSA. As DNA, the CDR3 is TGTGCCAGCAGCCTTATATCGACGGGTTACCAGCCCCAGCATTTT. It codes for CASSLISTGYQPQHF.

This chain connects TRBV20-1 to TRBJ1-2; D is unclear. The CDR3 runs to 12 residues. In germline, CDR1 is DFQATT, CDR2 SNEGSKA (reference sequence). Deletions cut 3 bases from V and 8 bases from J, with 13 bases between. The CDR3 protein is CSASSEKRGYTF. As DNA, the CDR3 is TGCAGTGCTAGCTCCGAAAAGCGGGGCTACACCTTC.

The rearrangement joins TRBV5-8 to TRBJ1-5; D call uncertain. Trimming cost V 1 base and J 3 bases, with 8 bases left between them. There are 14 residues in the CDR3. The germline V gene has CDR1 SGHTS and CDR2 YDEGEE. Written as DNA, the CDR3 is TGTGCCAGCAGCTTGCTTGTCAACAATCAGCCCCAGCATTTT. Amino acids: CASSLLVNNQPQHF.

The V call is TRBV7-3, the J call TRBJ2-3; tentative D call: TRBD2 (5 bases). V lost 5 bases to trimming and J lost 3 bases, with 15 bases between them. The V gene's germline CDR1 is SGHTA and CDR2 FQGTGA. The CDR3 spans 15 residues. CDR3 residues: CASSRGLAGTDTQYF. CDR3 bases: TGTGCCAGCAGCCGGGGATTAGCTGGAACAGATACGCAGTATTTT.

The rearrangement links TRBV29-1 to TRBJ1-2; no definite D call. The V end was cut by 4 bases, the J end by 3 bases, with 15 bases between. Looked up from germline, CDR1 is SQVTM and CDR2 is ANQGSEA. The length of the CDR3 is 14 residues. CDR3 protein: CSVVDGRVHYGYTF. The CDR3 DNA follows: TGCAGCGTTGTGGACGGGAGGGTCCACTATGGCTACACCTTC.

By share, this clonotype counts as large. The genes are TRBV5-1 and TRBJ1-2, with unresolved D. Trimming stripped 9 bases from V and 4 bases from J, with 13 bases between. Germline V gives CDR1 SGHRS, CDR2 YFSETQ. The CDR3 loop spans 12 amino acids. The chain's CDR3 is CATSDNFYGYTF. CDR3 sequence (DNA): TGCGCCACCTCCGACAACTTCTATGGCTACACCTTC. The full variable domain, its missing parts supplied by reference TRBV5-1 and TRBJ1-2, is KAGVTQTPRYLIKTRGQQVTLSCSPISGHRSVSWYQQTPGQGLQFLFEYFSETQRNKGNFPGRFSGRQFSNSRSEMNVSTLELGDSALYLCATSDNFYGYTFGSGTRLTVV.

The chain joins TRBV11-2 to TRBJ1-2; 7 bases map to TRBD1. Germline V gives CDR1 SGHAT, CDR2 FQNNGV. J gave up 4 bases and V 5 bases, and 4 bases lay outside the gene matches. The CDR3 sequence is 13 residues long. CDR3: CASSPGQSYGYTF. The DNA of the CDR3 is TGTGCCAGCAGCCCGGGACAGTCCTATGGCTACACCTTC.

V usage is TRBV7-9 and J usage is TRBJ2-5, with 11 bases that match TRBD1. Germline trimming cut 6 bases from V and 5 bases from J; bases unmatched to any gene: 17. Germline lookup yields CDR1 SEHNR and CDR2 FQNEAQ (reference sequence). The CDR3 is 18 amino acids. The CDR3 sequence is CASRPRLRDRGRWETQYF. The DNA of the CDR3 is TGTGCCAGCAGACCCCGCCTCCGGGACAGGGGGAGGTGGGAGACCCAGTACTTC. Using reference TRBV7-9 and TRBJ2-5 for the parts outside the CDR3, the full variable domain is DTGVSQNPRHKITKRGQNVTFRCDPISEHNRLYWYRQTLGQGPEFLTYFQNEAQLEKSRLLSDRFSAERPKGSFSTLEIQRTEQGDSAMYLCASRPRLRDRGRWETQYFGPGTRLLVL.

This clonotype was seen only a few times. The chain links TRBV20-1 to TRBJ1-2; D not resolved. The germline gives CDR1 DFQATT, CDR2 SNEGSKA (reference sequence). The V gene lost 0 bases and the J gene lost 0 bases, with 11 bases spanning the gap. This CDR3 has 15 amino acids. The CDR3: CSARDPKDPNYGYTF. The CDR3 region has the DNA TGCAGTGCTAGAGATCCGAAAGATCCTAACTATGGCTACACCTTC.

The J gene is TRBJ2-3, the V gene TRBV19; D possibly corresponds to TRBD2 (6 bases). The CDR3 has 15 amino acids. Germline values: CDR1 LNHDA, CDR2 SQIVND (reference sequence). V was pared by 4 bases and J by 3 bases, with 14 bases between. Here the CDR3 DNA reads TGTGCCAGTAGTACCCAAGGGCGGGGAACAGATACGCAGTATTTT. It is translated as CASSTQGRGTDTQYF.

The chain links TRBV7-9 to TRBJ2-3, with D tentatively TRBD1 or TRBD2 (5 bases each). This CDR3 has 15 amino acids. Germline values: CDR1 SEHNR, CDR2 FQNEAQ (reference sequence). With 0 bases removed from V and 0 bases from J, the gap between germline ends came to 7 bases. CDR3 nucleotides: TGTGCCAGCAGCTTAGCGGGGGATAGCACAGATACGCAGTATTTT. Its translation is CASSLAGDSTDTQYF.